A selection of T cell receptor beta chains follows, all from one sample in a study of identical twins. TCRdb analysed the 5' RACE reads with MiXCR anew, one entry per CDR3 protein. The table shows 510,000 or so distinct CDR3 sequences, with 15% occurring only once. This sample was shared with a second study, whose subject was yellow fever vaccine responses in identical twins.

Sequenced: CD4+ T cells sorted from blood. The receptors here all came from a young woman in good health. The CDR3 runs from the conserved cysteine through the conserved F or W. The D gene is left open where the match is weak. A row's size may be missing; if present it is once, few, many or a size class.

d_gene: NA; j_gene: TRBJ1-6; v_gene: TRBV6-4; abundance: NA; CDR3aa: CASSDQPGGNSPLHF; CDR3nt: TGTGCCAGCAGTGACCAGCCAGGCGGGAATTCACCCCTCCACTTT
d_gene: NA; j_gene: TRBJ2-5; v_gene: TRBV5-1; abundance: few; CDR3aa: CASSLEGQETQYF; CDR3nt: TGTGCCAGCAGCTTAGAGGGGCAAGAGACCCAGTACTTC
d_gene: NA; j_gene: TRBJ2-3; v_gene: TRBV12-3/TRBV12-4; abundance: NA; CDR3aa: CASTFHGAGRDTQYF; CDR3nt: TGTGCCAGCACCTTCCACGGGGCAGGACGAGATACGCAGTATTTT
d_gene: NA; j_gene: TRBJ2-7; v_gene: TRBV7-2; abundance: many; CDR3aa: CASSLQDSYEQYF; CDR3nt: TGTGCCAGCAGCTTACAGGATTCCTACGAGCAGTACTTC
d_gene: NA; j_gene: TRBJ2-5; v_gene: TRBV20-1; abundance: NA; CDR3aa: CSAPGVDLPQETQYF; CDR3nt: TGCAGTGCGCCCGGGGTGGACTTGCCGCAAGAGACCCAGTACTTC
d_gene: TRBD2; j_gene: TRBJ2-7; v_gene: TRBV7-2; abundance: few; CDR3aa: CASTPTQASGYEQYF; CDR3nt: TGTGCCAGCACTCCCACGCAGGCTAGCGGCTACGAGCAGTACTTC
d_gene: TRBD2; j_gene: TRBJ2-5; v_gene: TRBV20-1; abundance: few; CDR3aa: CSAKTSGSIETQYF; CDR3nt: TGCAGTGCCAAGACTAGCGGGAGTATTGAGACCCAGTACTTC
d_gene: TRBD2; j_gene: TRBJ2-1; v_gene: TRBV11-2; abundance: few; CDR3aa: CASSFRRVGGSSYNEQFF; CDR3nt: TGTGCCAGCAGCTTTCGCCGGGTGGGCGGGAGCTCCTACAATGAGCAGTTCTTC
d_gene: NA; j_gene: TRBJ2-5; v_gene: TRBV10-3; abundance: NA; CDR3aa: CAISAGATSRETQYF; CDR3nt: TGTGCCATCAGTGCGGGGGCTACAAGCAGAGAGACCCAGTACTTC
d_gene: TRBD1; j_gene: TRBJ1-6; v_gene: TRBV7-9; abundance: many; CDR3aa: CASSLVGQGNSPLHF; CDR3nt: TGTGCCAGCAGCTTGGTGGGACAGGGGAATTCACCCCTCCACTTT
d_gene: NA; j_gene: TRBJ2-1; v_gene: TRBV7-9; abundance: few; CDR3aa: CASSSQGGADNNEQFF; CDR3nt: TGTGCCAGCAGCTCCCAGGGGGGGGCTGATAACAATGAGCAGTTCTTC
d_gene: TRBD1; j_gene: TRBJ2-5; v_gene: TRBV5-1; abundance: few; CDR3aa: CASSLVPRTGGRQETQYF; CDR3nt: TGCGCCAGCAGCTTGGTCCCCCGGACAGGGGGCCGGCAAGAGACCCAGTACTTC
d_gene: NA; j_gene: TRBJ1-2; v_gene: TRBV5-5; abundance: few; CDR3aa: CASSYPTASNYGYTF; CDR3nt: TGTGCCAGCAGCTACCCGACTGCCTCTAACTATGGCTACACCTTC
d_gene: NA; j_gene: TRBJ2-1; v_gene: TRBV5-1; abundance: few; CDR3aa: CASSPKVGVVDEQFF; CDR3nt: TGCGCCAGCAGCCCAAAGGTGGGAGTGGTCGATGAGCAGTTCTTC
d_gene: NA; j_gene: TRBJ1-3; v_gene: TRBV5-1; abundance: few; CDR3aa: CASSSDFSGNTIYF; CDR3nt: TGCGCCAGCAGCTCAGACTTCTCTGGAAACACCATATATTTT
d_gene: TRBD2; j_gene: TRBJ2-1; v_gene: TRBV4-1; abundance: few; CDR3aa: CASSQGVVWSGGSRGEQFF; CDR3nt: TGCGCCAGCAGCCAAGGGGTCGTGTGGAGCGGGGGGTCTAGGGGTGAGCAGTTCTTC
d_gene: TRBD1; j_gene: TRBJ2-1; v_gene: TRBV25-1; abundance: NA; CDR3aa: CASSDSPGQGSSYNEQFF; CDR3nt: TGTGCCAGCAGTGACTCCCCGGGACAGGGGAGCTCCTACAATGAGCAGTTCTTC
d_gene: NA; j_gene: TRBJ2-3; v_gene: TRBV29-1; abundance: NA; CDR3aa: CSVEDREDTQYF; CDR3nt: TGCAGCGTTGAAGATCGGGAAGATACGCAGTATTTT
d_gene: NA; j_gene: TRBJ2-7; v_gene: TRBV3-1; abundance: NA; CDR3aa: CASSQTHKPYEQYF; CDR3nt: TGTGCCAGCAGCCAGACCCACAAACCCTACGAGCAGTACTTC
d_gene: TRBD2; j_gene: TRBJ2-2; v_gene: TRBV7-9; abundance: few; CDR3aa: CASSSIAGSGGELFF; CDR3nt: TGTGCCAGCAGCTCGATAGCGGGCTCAGGCGGGGAGCTGTTTTTT
d_gene: TRBD1; j_gene: TRBJ2-1; v_gene: TRBV9; abundance: few; CDR3aa: CASSVVPGGNEQFF; CDR3nt: TGTGCCAGCAGCGTAGTCCCAGGGGGCAATGAGCAGTTCTTC
d_gene: NA; j_gene: TRBJ1-1; v_gene: TRBV20-1; abundance: few; CDR3aa: CSARTENTEAFF; CDR3nt: TGCAGTGCTCGGACAGAGAACACTGAAGCTTTCTTT
d_gene: TRBD1; j_gene: TRBJ2-3; v_gene: TRBV13; abundance: few; CDR3aa: CASSGRTGEGTDTQYF; CDR3nt: TGTGCCAGCAGCGGCCGGACAGGGGAAGGCACAGATACGCAGTATTTT
d_gene: NA; j_gene: TRBJ1-1; v_gene: TRBV19; abundance: few; CDR3aa: CASSISQDTEAFF; CDR3nt: TGTGCCAGTAGTATTTCCCAAGACACTGAAGCTTTCTTT
d_gene: NA; j_gene: TRBJ2-1; v_gene: TRBV20-1; abundance: NA; CDR3aa: CSARRRHNEQFF; CDR3nt: TGCAGTGCTAGACGTAGACACAATGAGCAGTTCTTC
d_gene: NA; j_gene: TRBJ2-1; v_gene: TRBV12-5; abundance: NA; CDR3aa: CASGLVAEQFF; CDR3nt: TGTGCTAGTGGTTTGGTCGCTGAGCAGTTCTTC
d_gene: NA; j_gene: TRBJ1-3; v_gene: TRBV7-9; abundance: NA; CDR3aa: CASSPPGWSGNTIYF; CDR3nt: TGTGCCAGCAGCCCCCCCGGATGGTCTGGAAACACCATATATTTT
d_gene: NA; j_gene: TRBJ2-1; v_gene: TRBV10-3; abundance: few; CDR3aa: CAISVGGISLNEQFF; CDR3nt: TGTGCCATCAGTGTGGGCGGGATAAGTCTCAATGAGCAGTTCTTC
d_gene: NA; j_gene: TRBJ2-1; v_gene: TRBV28; abundance: few; CDR3aa: CASSLVLSYNEQFF; CDR3nt: TGTGCCAGCAGTTTGGTCCTCTCCTACAATGAGCAGTTCTTC
d_gene: TRBD1; j_gene: TRBJ1-6; v_gene: TRBV6-1; abundance: NA; CDR3aa: CASNYDHSGGMNSPLHF; CDR3nt: TGTGCCAGCAACTACGACCACTCAGGGGGTATGAATTCACCCCTCCACTTT
d_gene: TRBD2; j_gene: TRBJ2-5; v_gene: TRBV18; abundance: once; CDR3aa: CASSPLNVPSGDQETQYF; CDR3nt: TGTGCCAGCTCACCCTTAAATGTCCCTAGCGGGGACCAAGAGACCCAGTACTTC
d_gene: NA; j_gene: TRBJ2-7; v_gene: TRBV5-1; abundance: few; CDR3aa: CASSLAPSSYEQYF; CDR3nt: TGCGCCAGCAGCTTGGCGCCTAGCAGTTACGAGCAGTACTTC
d_gene: TRBD1; j_gene: TRBJ1-1; v_gene: TRBV28; abundance: few; CDR3aa: CASSSQGPERYTEAFF; CDR3nt: TGTGCCAGCAGTTCACAGGGGCCAGAGCGATACACTGAAGCTTTCTTT